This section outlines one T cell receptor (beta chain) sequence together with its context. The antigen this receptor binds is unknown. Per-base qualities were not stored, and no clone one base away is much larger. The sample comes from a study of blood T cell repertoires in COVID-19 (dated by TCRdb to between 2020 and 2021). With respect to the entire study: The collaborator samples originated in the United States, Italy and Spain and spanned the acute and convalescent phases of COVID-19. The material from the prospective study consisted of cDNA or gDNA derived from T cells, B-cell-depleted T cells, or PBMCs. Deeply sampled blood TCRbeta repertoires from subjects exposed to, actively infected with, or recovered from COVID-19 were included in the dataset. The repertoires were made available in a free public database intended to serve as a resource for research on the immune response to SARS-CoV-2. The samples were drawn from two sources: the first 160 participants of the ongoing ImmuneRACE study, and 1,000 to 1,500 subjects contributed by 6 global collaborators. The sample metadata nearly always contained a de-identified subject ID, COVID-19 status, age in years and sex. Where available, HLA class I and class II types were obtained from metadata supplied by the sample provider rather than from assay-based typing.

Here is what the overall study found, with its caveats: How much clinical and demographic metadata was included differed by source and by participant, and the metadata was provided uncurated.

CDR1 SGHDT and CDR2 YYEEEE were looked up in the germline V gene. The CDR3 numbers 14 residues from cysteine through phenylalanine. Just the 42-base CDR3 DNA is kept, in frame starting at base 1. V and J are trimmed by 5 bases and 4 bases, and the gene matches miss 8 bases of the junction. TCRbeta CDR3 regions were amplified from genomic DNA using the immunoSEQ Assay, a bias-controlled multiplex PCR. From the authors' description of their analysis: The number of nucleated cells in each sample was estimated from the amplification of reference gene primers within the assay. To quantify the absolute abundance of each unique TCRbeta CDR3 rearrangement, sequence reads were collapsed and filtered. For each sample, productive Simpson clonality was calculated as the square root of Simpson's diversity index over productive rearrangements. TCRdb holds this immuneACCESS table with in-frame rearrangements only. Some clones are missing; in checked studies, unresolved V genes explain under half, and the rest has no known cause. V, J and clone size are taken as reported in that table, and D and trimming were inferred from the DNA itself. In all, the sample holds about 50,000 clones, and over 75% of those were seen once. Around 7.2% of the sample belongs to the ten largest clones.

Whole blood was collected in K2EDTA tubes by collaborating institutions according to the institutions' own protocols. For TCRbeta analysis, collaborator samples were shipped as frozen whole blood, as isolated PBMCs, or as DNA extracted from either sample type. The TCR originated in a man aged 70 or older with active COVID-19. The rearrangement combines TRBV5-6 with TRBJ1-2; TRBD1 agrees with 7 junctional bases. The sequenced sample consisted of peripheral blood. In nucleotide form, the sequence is TGTGCCAGCAGATCCTACAGGGGCTCCTATGGCTACACCTTC. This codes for CASRSYRGSYGYTF. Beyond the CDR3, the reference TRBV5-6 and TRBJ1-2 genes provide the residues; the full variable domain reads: DAGVTQSPTHLIKTRGQQVTLRCSPKSGHDTVSWYQQALGQGPQFIFQYYEEEERQRGNFPDRFSGHQFPNYSSELNVNALLLGDSALYLCASRSYRGSYGYTFGSGTRLTVV.